This TCR beta chain was observed in a study of T cells after yellow fever vaccination. Points from the study as a whole: Secondary responses were weaker yet peaked faster, day 5 versus 15. The study noted that FACS-sorted repertoires could contain abundant clonotypes contaminating from the bulk population.

This CDR3 has 18 residues. The germline V gene has CDR1 SGHDT and CDR2 YYEEEE. The J segment lost 0 bases and the V segment lost 0 bases, leaving 7 bases of the junction unmatched. This clonotype appeared a few times. Its specificity is unknown. It was through 5'RACE template switching that TCR cDNA was made, with a universal primer site and UMIs added. TCRdb passed the 5' RACE reads through MiXCR, listing each CDR3 protein once. The sample yields some 500,000 distinct CDR3 sequences, approximately 15% seen once. Here the sequenced sample was PBMCs, taken on the day of the yellow fever booster vaccination. The clonotype comes from a man aged 30-40 years who received the YFV17D yellow fever vaccine. The chain joins TRBV5-6 to TRBJ2-3; TRBD2 matches 10 bases. CDR3 in amino acids: CASSLARLAGPSTDTQYF. The DNA for the CDR3 is TGTGCCAGCAGCTTGGCGAGACTAGCGGGTCCTAGCACAGATACGCAGTATTTT.